Listed below are T cell receptor beta chains from one sample, sequenced in a study of blood T cell repertoires in COVID-19. The data were produced by immunoSEQ multiplex PCR, yet TCRdb's version contains in-frame clones alone and is incomplete. The data hold 100,000 to 150,000 clones, with more than 60% observed a single time. The sample consisted of peripheral blood. The origin of the receptors is a woman between 70 and 85 years old with acute or convalescent COVID-19. CDR3s include the opening cysteine and the closing phenylalanine or tryptophan. Each record gives: J gene, D gene, V gene, clone size, CDR3 DNA, CDR3 protein. The D gene is left open where the match is weak. The size entry is marked missing in some rows and otherwise reads once, few, many or a size class.

j_call: TRBJ2-7; d_call: TRBD2; v_call: TRBV7-3; clone_size: NA; cdr3_nt: TGTGCCAGCAGCCCGAAAAAAGGGACTAGCGTGCTCTACGAGCAGTACTTC; cdr3_aa: CASSPKKGTSVLYEQYF
j_call: TRBJ1-2; d_call: TRBD1; v_call: TRBV5-4; clone_size: few; cdr3_nt: TGTGCCAGCAGACCCGGGACAGGGGGCGCAGCGAAGGGCTACACCTTC; cdr3_aa: CASRPGTGGAAKGYTF
j_call: TRBJ1-1; d_call: TRBD1; v_call: TRBV7-8; clone_size: NA; cdr3_nt: TGTGCCAGCAGCTTCGACAGGGGAGCGAACACTGAAGCTTTCTTT; cdr3_aa: CASSFDRGANTEAFF
j_call: TRBJ1-6; d_call: NA; v_call: TRBV9; clone_size: NA; cdr3_nt: TGTGCCAGCGGGGAGGGGGTTAATTCACCCCTCCACTTT; cdr3_aa: CASGEGVNSPLHF
j_call: TRBJ1-2; d_call: NA; v_call: TRBV7-2; clone_size: few; cdr3_nt: TGTGCCAGCAGCTTATACGGGGAGGGTGGCTACACCTTC; cdr3_aa: CASSLYGEGGYTF
j_call: TRBJ2-6; d_call: TRBD2; v_call: TRBV7-2; clone_size: NA; cdr3_nt: TGTGCCAGCAGCGCGAGCGGGGGAGCCTCTGGGGCCAACGTCCTGACTTTC; cdr3_aa: CASSASGGASGANVLTF
j_call: TRBJ2-7; d_call: TRBD1; v_call: TRBV3-1/TRBV3-2; clone_size: NA; cdr3_nt: TGTGCCAGCAGCCAGAGCGGACAGGGCTACGAGCAGTACTTC; cdr3_aa: CASSQSGQGYEQYF
j_call: TRBJ1-6; d_call: TRBD1; v_call: TRBV19; clone_size: NA; cdr3_nt: TGTGCCAGTACCTCATCCGACAGGGTGTCACCCCTCCACTTT; cdr3_aa: CASTSSDRVSPLHF
j_call: TRBJ1-5; d_call: NA; v_call: TRBV6-1; clone_size: once; cdr3_nt: TGTGCCAGCAGTGAAAGTGGGGGGGTTAGCAATCAGCCCCAGCATTTT; cdr3_aa: CASSESGGVSNQPQHF
j_call: TRBJ1-4; d_call: TRBD1; v_call: TRBV19; clone_size: NA; cdr3_nt: TGTGCCAGTAGTTTGATGACAGGGTCCAATGAAAAACTGTTTTTT; cdr3_aa: CASSLMTGSNEKLFF
j_call: TRBJ1-1; d_call: NA; v_call: TRBV10-3; clone_size: few; cdr3_nt: TGTGCCATCAGTGACGCGGGAGGAGCAGCTTTCTTT; cdr3_aa: CAISDAGGAAFF
j_call: TRBJ2-2; d_call: NA; v_call: TRBV6-5; clone_size: NA; cdr3_nt: TGTGCCAGCAGCCGACAGTTTCAAAACACCGGGGAGCTGTTTTTT; cdr3_aa: CASSRQFQNTGELFF
j_call: TRBJ2-1; d_call: TRBD2; v_call: TRBV6-5; clone_size: NA; cdr3_nt: TGTGCCAGCAAGGGACTAGCGGGGGGGTACAATGAGCAGTTCTTC; cdr3_aa: CASKGLAGGYNEQFF
j_call: TRBJ2-7; d_call: NA; v_call: TRBV27; clone_size: NA; cdr3_nt: TGTGCCAGCAGTTTAATGGGGGGGGCTCCCTACGAGCAGTACTTC; cdr3_aa: CASSLMGGAPYEQYF
j_call: TRBJ1-2; d_call: NA; v_call: TRBV5-1; clone_size: NA; cdr3_nt: TGCGCCAGCAGCATTGGAGTGTTGAACTATGGCTACACCTTC; cdr3_aa: CASSIGVLNYGYTF
j_call: TRBJ1-2; d_call: TRBD1; v_call: TRBV2; clone_size: NA; cdr3_nt: TGTGCCAGCTCCAGGGGGCGGGATGGCTACACCTTC; cdr3_aa: CASSRGRDGYTF
j_call: TRBJ2-7; d_call: NA; v_call: TRBV5-6; clone_size: once; cdr3_nt: TGTGCCAGCAGCTTGGGTCTGGGGAGCTCCTACGAGCAGTACTTC; cdr3_aa: CASSLGLGSSYEQYF
j_call: TRBJ1-4; d_call: TRBD1; v_call: TRBV9; clone_size: NA; cdr3_nt: TGTGCCAGCAGCGCCAGGACAGGGCTTAATGAAAAACTGTTTTTT; cdr3_aa: CASSARTGLNEKLFF
j_call: TRBJ2-5; d_call: TRBD2; v_call: TRBV29-1; clone_size: NA; cdr3_nt: TGCAGCTTCGGACTAGCGGGAGGTTACCAAGAGACCCAGTACTTC; cdr3_aa: CSFGLAGGYQETQYF
j_call: TRBJ2-2; d_call: TRBD2; v_call: TRBV19; clone_size: NA; cdr3_nt: TGTGCCAGTAGTGCTGGACTAGCGGATAACACCGGGGAGCTGTTTTTT; cdr3_aa: CASSAGLADNTGELFF
j_call: TRBJ2-7; d_call: NA; v_call: TRBV13; clone_size: NA; cdr3_nt: TGTGCCAGCAGCCCAAACAGGGTGGTATCCTACGAGCAGTACTTC; cdr3_aa: CASSPNRVVSYEQYF
j_call: TRBJ1-1; d_call: TRBD1; v_call: TRBV6-2/TRBV6-3; clone_size: NA; cdr3_nt: TGTGCCAGCAGCCGCCCCAGACAGGGATGGGAGGACACTGAAGCTTTCTTT; cdr3_aa: CASSRPRQGWEDTEAFF